A single sample gave rise to the 25 T cell receptor beta chains below, sequenced in a study of cytomegalovirus exposure and HLA in healthy donors. The PCR had 60 Vbeta and 13 Jbeta primers. The data were produced by immunoSEQ multiplex PCR, yet TCRdb's version contains in-frame clones alone and is incomplete. The data contain approximately 160,000 clones, around four fifths of them singletons. Input material: PBMCs. The source is a girl between 2 and 10 years old in good health and CMV-seropositive.

The chain links TRBV2 to TRBJ1-2, with D uncertain. The CDR3 contains 14 residues. Per germline, CDR1 SNHLY and CDR2 FYNNEI. The V gene lost 5 bases and the J gene lost 8 bases, with 18 bases spanning the gap. The CDR3 region is CASSPDKWSGGYTF. The CDR3, as DNA: TGTGCCAGCAGTCCAGACAAGTGGTCAGGCGGCTACACCTTC. Filled out from reference TRBV2 and TRBJ1-2, the complete variable domain reads EPEVTQTPSHQVTQMGQEVILRCVPISNHLYFYWYRQILGQKVEFLVSFYNNEISEKSEIFDDQFSVERPDGSNFTLKIRSTKLEDSAMYFCASSPDKWSGGYTFGSGTRLTVV.

The chain joins TRBV25-1 to TRBJ1-4; 7 nucleotides align to TRBD1. The trim removed 6 bases at V and 8 bases at J, leaving 6 bases unmatched. The CDR3 is 13 amino acids. Germline-derived CDR1 and CDR2 are MGHDK and SYGVNS. DNA for the CDR3: TGTGCCAGCAGAGACAGGGCGGGGGAAAAACTGTTTTTT. Encoded protein: CASRDRAGEKLFF.

V gene TRBV27 combines with J gene TRBJ2-1; 10 nucleotides align to TRBD2. With V trimmed by 6 bases and J by 10 bases, 9 bases remained unmatched. Germline V CDR1 and CDR2: MNHEY, SMNVEV (reference sequence). This CDR3 region has 14 residues. CDR3 DNA sequence: TGTGCCAGCAGGCCTAGCGGGAGTCGCGGGGAGCAGTTCTTC. It yields the protein CASRPSGSRGEQFF.

The chain combines TRBV5-1 with TRBJ1-1, with D unresolved. This CDR3 spans 15 amino acids. CDR1 SGHRS and CDR2 YFSETQ come from the germline V gene. Trimming cost V 1 base and J 2 bases, with 12 bases left between them. CDR3 DNA: TGCGCCAGCAGCTTGTCTAGCAGTCCTAACACTGAAGCTTTCTTT. This codes for CASSLSSSPNTEAFF. Using reference TRBV5-1 and TRBJ1-1 for the parts outside the CDR3, the full variable domain is KAGVTQTPRYLIKTRGQQVTLSCSPISGHRSVSWYQQTPGQGLQFLFEYFSETQRNKGNFPGRFSGRQFSNSRSEMNVSTLELGDSALYLCASSLSSSPNTEAFFGQGTRLTVV.

The genes are TRBV18 and TRBJ1-1; tentatively, D is TRBD1 (6 bases). CDR1 is KGHSH and CDR2 is LQKENI in the germline V gene. This CDR3 spans 13 amino acids. The V gene lost 4 bases and the J gene lost 1 base, with 7 bases spanning the gap. The CDR3 DNA is TGTGCCAGCTCACGGGGACAGAACACTGAAGCTTTCTTT. As protein: CASSRGQNTEAFF.

This clone has just one count. V is TRBV5-1 and J is TRBJ2-7, with a possible D match to TRBD2 (5 bases). The CDR3 loop spans 13 amino acids. Germline V gives CDR1 SGHRS, CDR2 YFSETQ. V was cut by 0 bases and J by 5 bases, with 9 bases left in between. The CDR3 spells CASSLGGFNEQYF. DNA of the CDR3: TGCGCCAGCAGCTTGGGAGGGTTCAACGAGCAGTACTTC.

The CDR3 protein is CASSPTVFKAFF. CDR3 DNA: TGTGCCAGCAGCCCTACGGTCTTCAAAGCTTTCTTT. The chain recombines TRBV7-3 with TRBJ1-1, with D hard to call. CDR3 length: 12 amino acids. Germline CDR1 and CDR2: SGHTA and FQGTGA. The V gene lost 5 bases and the J gene lost 9 bases, with 13 bases spanning the gap.

The V gene is TRBV9, the J gene TRBJ2-1; 7 nucleotides agree with TRBD2. J gave up 5 bases and V 4 bases, and 6 bases lay outside the gene matches. This CDR3 comprises 14 residues. Germline lookup yields CDR1 SGDLS and CDR2 YYNGEE. The CDR3 reads CASSSSGMNNEQFF. The CDR3, as DNA: TGTGCCAGCAGCTCGAGCGGGATGAACAATGAGCAGTTCTTC.

The chain combines TRBV5-4 with TRBJ2-5; weak D call: TRBD2 (6 bases). V was trimmed by 4 bases and J by 1 base, leaving 8 bases between them. This CDR3 contains 13 residues. The germline gives CDR1 SGHNT, CDR2 YYREEE (reference sequence). CDR3 in amino acids: CASSRDFQETQYF. The CDR3 region has the DNA TGTGCCAGCAGCCGGGACTTCCAAGAGACCCAGTACTTC.

The chain uses TRBV4-1 and TRBJ2-7; weak D call: TRBD1 (6 bases). Between the trimmed V and J ends, which lost 4 bases and 2 bases, there was a span of 12 bases. The CDR3 runs to 14 residues. Germline V gene sequence: CDR1 MGHRA, CDR2 YSYEKL. Here the CDR3 DNA reads TGCGCCAGCAGCCCCGGGACATCAACCTACGAGCAGTACTTC. It encodes CASSPGTSTYEQYF.

This clone was detected a few times. The V gene is TRBV5-1, the J gene TRBJ2-7; D may be TRBD2 (7 bases). The ends were cut back, 5 bases at V and 3 bases at J, with 15 bases in the middle. This CDR3 spans 14 amino acids. Germline CDR1 is SGHRS and CDR2 is YFSETQ. CDR3 protein: CASRGGQGYYEQYF. The CDR3 DNA follows: TGCGCCAGCAGGGGGGGGCAGGGTTACTACGAGCAGTACTTC.

This rearrangement joins TRBV19 to TRBJ2-1; perhaps TRBD1 as D (6 bases). Deletions cut 5 bases from V and 8 bases from J, with 16 bases between. Looked up from germline, CDR1 is LNHDA and CDR2 is SQIVND (reference sequence). The CDR3 spans 14 residues. Here the CDR3 DNA reads TGTGCCAGTAGTGGGGCCCCAGGGGACCATGAGCAGTTCTTC. Its translation is CASSGAPGDHEQFF.

This clone was seen a few times. The J gene is TRBJ2-3, the V gene TRBV7-9, with D perhaps TRBD1 (5 bases). V was cut by 1 base and J by 5 bases, with 22 bases left in between. The CDR3 extends over 18 amino acids. Germline-derived CDR1 and CDR2 are SEHNR and FQNEAQ (reference sequence). Here the CDR3 DNA reads TGTGCCAGCAGCTTAGGTGCTAGGGGTGCGGCTTCGGGAGATACGCAGTATTTT. Amino acid sequence: CASSLGARGAASGDTQYF.

The chain combines TRBV18 with TRBJ2-5, with 9 bases identical to TRBD1. From germline, CDR1 is KGHSH and CDR2 LQKENI. The CDR3 runs 14 residues. After removal of 3 bases from V and 6 bases from J, the junction contained 5 bases not matched to a gene. CDR3: CASSPGQGGKTQYF. DNA for the CDR3: TGTGCCAGCTCACCGGGACAGGGAGGGAAGACCCAGTACTTC.

The rearrangement links TRBV4-1 to TRBJ2-7; 7 positions match TRBD1. Losses at the gene ends were 1 base for V and 3 bases for J; bases not matched to a gene: 6. Germline V gene data show CDR1 as MGHRA and CDR2 as YSYEKL. The CDR3 sequence is 15 residues long. The CDR3 DNA reads TGCGCCAGCAGCCAAGGAGGGGGCGTAAACTACGAGCAGTACTTC. Translating gives CASSQGGGVNYEQYF.

The gene calls are TRBV9 and TRBJ1-3; no clear D. Germline loops: CDR1 SGDLS, CDR2 YYNGEE. CDR3 length: 16 residues. With 2 bases removed from V and 2 bases from J, the gap between germline ends came to 14 bases. In DNA, the CDR3 is TGTGCCAGCAGCGTGCCCAAGGCGGGGACTGGAAACACCATATATTTT. It translates to CASSVPKAGTGNTIYF. The whole variable domain, filled in from reference TRBV9 and TRBJ1-3, reads DSGVTQTPKHLITATGQRVTLRCSPRSGDLSVYWYQQSLDQGLQFLIQYYNGEERAKGNILERFSAQQFPDLHSELNLSSLELGDSALYFCASSVPKAGTGNTIYFGEGSWLTVV.

The genes are TRBV27 and TRBJ2-7; the match to TRBD1 covers 8 bases. The CDR3 runs to 14 residues. The trim removed 5 bases at V and 4 bases at J, leaving 7 bases unmatched. CDR1 and CDR2 from the germline V gene are MNHEY and SMNVEV (reference sequence). The CDR3 DNA sequence: TGTGCCAGCAGTGGGACAGGATTAACGTACGAGCAGTACTTC. Translating gives CASSGTGLTYEQYF.

The chain carries TRBV5-4 and TRBJ2-7; D possibly corresponds to TRBD2 (6 bases). Germline values: CDR1 SGHNT, CDR2 YYREEE (reference sequence). Trimming stripped 3 bases from V and 1 base from J, with 11 bases between. CDR3 size: 14 residues. For the CDR3, the DNA is TGTGCCAGCAGCTGGAGCGGGTCATCCTACGAGCAGTACTTC. Translation: CASSWSGSSYEQYF.

V usage is TRBV29-1 and J usage is TRBJ2-1; D is possibly TRBD2 (6 bases). CDR3 length equals 17 residues. Germline values: CDR1 SQVTM, CDR2 ANQGSEA. The V gene lost 5 bases and the J gene lost 0 bases, with 20 bases spanning the gap. Here the CDR3 reads CSVFLAGGNYSYNEQFF. The CDR3 DNA sequence: TGCAGCGTTTTCCTGGCAGGAGGGAACTACTCCTACAATGAGCAGTTCTTC.

The J gene is TRBJ2-7, the V gene TRBV7-3, with 9 nucleotides matching TRBD1. Per germline, CDR1 SGHTA and CDR2 FQGTGA. The CDR3 covers 14 residues. The ends lost 6 bases at V and 6 bases at J; junction bases unmatched: 9. CDR3 in DNA: TGTGCCAGCAGGGTACAGGGGGCGTCGGGCGAGCAGTACTTC. This translates into CASRVQGASGEQYF.

This clone has just a few counts. The chain links TRBV30 to TRBJ1-5; tentative D call: TRBD1 (5 bases). The CDR3 runs 15 residues. Germline loops: CDR1 GTSNPN, CDR2 SVGIG (reference sequence). V lost 2 bases, J lost 6 bases, and 17 bases lay in between. The CDR3 DNA follows: TGTGCCTGGAGTCATATCGACAGTTTAGGTCAGCCCCAGCATTTT. Translated: CAWSHIDSLGQPQHF. The entire variable domain, with the rest obtained from reference TRBV30 and TRBJ1-5, is as follows: SQTIHQWPATLVQPVGSPLSLECTVEGTSNPNLYWYRQAAGRGLQLLFYSVGIGQISSEVPQNLSASRPQDRQFILSSKKLLLSDSGFYLCAWSHIDSLGQPQHFGDGTRLSIL.

This sequence joins TRBV5-1 and TRBJ1-1, with TRBD1 matching over 10 bases. The CDR3 totals 17 residues. V dropped 0 bases and J dropped 2; count of bases not matched to a gene: 7. CDR1 is SGHRS, CDR2 YFSETQ, per germline. As DNA, the CDR3 is TGCGCCAGCAGCTTGGTTGGGACAGGGGAGTTTAACACTGAAGCTTTCTTT. This gives the protein CASSLVGTGEFNTEAFF.

This clone was recorded once. The chain is built from TRBV2 and TRBJ2-3; no clear D gene. Germline CDR1 and CDR2: SNHLY and FYNNEI. Trimming removed 2 bases at V and 4 bases at J, with 10 bases between. The CDR3 covers 14 residues. The DNA of the CDR3 is TGTGCCAGCAGTGAAAGGCGGAGCGCAGATACGCAGTATTTT. Encoded protein: CASSERRSADTQYF.

As for this clone: At one end, the junction sequence differs from germline, possibly due to a read error. The V gene is TRBV7-7, the J gene TRBJ2-1, with 9 bases identical to TRBD1. This CDR3 has 15 residues. CDR1 SSHAT and CDR2 FNYEAQ come from the germline V gene (reference sequence). The CDR3 DNA follows: TGTGCTAGCAGCCCTCGGACAGGGGCCTACAATGAGCAGTTCTTC. Protein product: CASSPRTGAYNEQFF.

The CDR3 DNA reads TGTGCCAGCAGCCCCAGTCAGGGCGGAGACAATGAGCAGTTCTTC. This codes for CASSPSQGGDNEQFF. J is TRBJ2-1 and V is TRBV7-9, with D possibly matching TRBD1 (5 bases). The CDR3 covers 15 residues. The V end lost 5 bases, the J end lost 5 bases, and 16 bases lay between the germline ends. The germline CDR1 and CDR2 sequences are SEHNR and FQNEAQ (reference sequence).